This TCR beta chain derives from a study of T cell clones after liver transplantation (dated by TCRdb to the late 2010s). Notes on the research overall: Samples were obtained from ITN030ST, a randomized trial in which withdrawal of immunosuppression was attempted within 2 years of liver transplantation. Donor-reactive T cell clones were identified by TCRbeta sequencing following a pre-transplant mixed lymphocyte reaction and were subsequently tracked in post-transplant blood. Third party-reactive TCRbeta sequences from pre-transplant MLRs were also identified as an antigen-independent comparator for donor-reactive sequences. Three of the eight recipients were HCV-positive; the others were transplanted for non-autoimmune, non-viral indications. No induction therapy was given to the subjects, and standard immunosuppression was administered until randomization at 12-24 months post-transplant. Tolerance was defined as complete immunosuppression withdrawal for at least one year with no rise in liver enzymes beyond twice the upper limit of normal. Blood samples were taken pre-transplant, pre-randomization before withdrawal, and post-randomization after full withdrawal or failed withdrawal. Of the 8 liver transplant recipients making up the studied cohort, 3 were classified as tolerant and 5 as non-tolerant. Broad study findings and their caveats: A significant post-transplant decrease in circulating donor-reactive CD4 TCRbeta sequences was observed in most of the 8 subjects, irrespective of tolerance or HCV status. Because no allograft tissue specimens were available, donor-reactive T cells may have migrated into the graft instead of being deleted. Once repertoire turnover was taken into account, donor-reactive detection showed a significant reduction for CD4 in 7 of 8 subjects and for CD8 in 8 of 8. The decline in donor-reactive sequences exceeded the decline in third party-reactive sequences, suggesting partial antigen-specific deletion that was unrelated to withdrawal success. The conclusions were considered preliminary, being limited by small, heterogeneous patient numbers and non-standardized post-transplant time points. Low numbers of available donor cells limited the measurable donor-reactive repertoire in two subjects.

Unstimulated PBMCs, after thawing, were stained for CD3, CD4 and CD8 and then FACS-sorted into CD3+CD4+ and CD3+CD8+ populations. All 8 studied subjects were randomized to immunosuppression withdrawal. The Qiagen DNeasy Blood and Tissue Kit was used for genomic DNA isolation. Using immunoSEQ, frozen genomic DNA was subjected to high-throughput TCRbeta CDR3 sequencing, a process that included PCR amplification, mapping, bias correction and internal controls. From the authors' description of their analysis: Only productive rearrangements were retained, and each unique TCRbeta sequence was defined by its CDR3 nucleotide sequence together with its V and J gene. Donor-reactive sequences required at least 5-fold expansion in CFSE-low cells versus unstimulated pre-transplant cells and at least 0.01% frequency. Per-subject minimum frequency thresholds, based on the lowest-template unstimulated sample, ensured at least 90% detection power. Jensen-Shannon divergence between the top 1000 TCRbeta sequences post-transplant and pre-transplant was used to measure repertoire turnover. Changes in detection of donor-reactive sequences were tested with two-sided Fisher's exact tests. TCRdb provides this immuneACCESS table in a form limited to in-frame rearrangements. Some clones are lacking; in checked studies, under half of them reflect an unresolved V gene, and why the rest are absent is not known. Clone size and the V and J calls come from that table; the DNA yielded D and trimming. The sample yields 20,000 or so clones; roughly 92% were counted once. Together, the top ten hold 25% of the sample.

Points on this clone: Its target antigen remains unknown. No much larger clonotype is one base removed from it; base qualities were not supplied.

Including cysteine and phenylalanine, the CDR3 has 12 amino acids. Kept here is only the CDR3 DNA, which spans 36 bases and is read in frame from base 1. From the germline V gene (reference sequence), CDR1 is SEHNR and CDR2 is FQNEAQ. V and J are truncated by 4 bases and 0 bases respectively, leaving an intervening sequence of 4 bases. Sequenced here: CD8+ T cells from blood, sampled nearly 26 months after liver transplant. The chain joins TRBV7-9 to TRBJ2-7; there is no confident call for the D gene. This TCR was sampled from a human patient who received a liver transplant. Once a transplant has taken place, some T cells may be donor derived. The DNA is TGTGCCAGCAGCTCAAACTCCTACGAGCAGTACTTC. Its coded protein is CASSSNSYEQYF.